This TCR beta chain was observed in a study of blood T cell repertoires in COVID-19. The authors' processing: Reference gene primers were amplified, and this amplification served to estimate nucleated cell counts. The table came from immunoSEQ multiplex PCR; TCRdb's copy has only in-frame clones and leaves some out. Clonal size and the V and J genes are those of that table, whereas D and trimming came from the DNA. The sample comprises 84,000 or so clones, under 85% of which are singletons, and about 31% rests with the top ten. The CDR3 has 14 residues. J was trimmed by 7 bases and V by 5 bases; bases with no gene match: 10. Germline CDR1 LGHDT, CDR2 YNNKEL (reference sequence).

The V call is TRBV3-1 (or the pseudogene TRBV3-2), the J call TRBJ2-5, with 7 bases matching TRBD2. This TCR was sampled from a woman of 80 years or more with acute or convalescent COVID-19. Sequencing was performed on peripheral blood. The DNA of the CDR3 is TGTGCCAGCAGCAGGCCGGGACTAAGTGGGACCCAGTACTTC. Translation gives CASSRPGLSGTQYF.